Each of the 29 T cell receptor beta chains below was sequenced from the same sample in a study of blood T cell repertoires in COVID-19 (dated by TCRdb to about 2020). The protocol used for the library was the immunoSEQ multiplex PCR assay. The immuneACCESS repertoire file appears here via TCRdb, limited to in-frame rearrangements. These files lack a portion of the clones; in checked studies, under half of the deficit traces to unresolved V genes, and the cause of the others is not known. This sample holds some 98,000 clones; approximately 82% were observed only once. The top ten constitute more than 20% of the sample. The sequencing sample was made of peripheral blood. Receptor source: a man in his sixties with acute or convalescent COVID-19.

The genes are TRBV6-2 or TRBV6-3 and TRBJ1-5; 7 bases map to TRBD1. The V segment lost 2 bases and the J segment 1 base; nucleotides outside the gene matches: 14. CDR1 and CDR2 from the germline V gene are MNHEY and SVGEGT. The CDR3 runs 19 residues. Here the CDR3 DNA reads TGTGCCAGCAGTTACCCGACAGGGAGAACCTCCCTGAGCAATCAGCCCCAGCATTTT. Translating it yields CASSYPTGRTSLSNQPQHF.

The V gene is TRBV19, the J gene TRBJ2-3; D might be TRBD2 (6 bases). Trimming shortened V by 3 bases and J by 4 bases, and 11 bases separated the two germline ends. Germline V gives CDR1 LNHDA, CDR2 SQIVND (reference sequence). The CDR3 has 14 residues. CDR3 loop: CASSMGRGADTQYF. DNA for the CDR3: TGTGCCAGTAGTATGGGGCGGGGCGCAGATACGCAGTATTTT.

The rearrangement joins TRBV11-3 to TRBJ2-1, with 9 bases aligning to TRBD2. The CDR3 runs 16 residues. The germline CDR1 and CDR2 sequences are SGHNT and YENEEA. Losses at the gene ends were 1 base for V and 8 bases for J; bases not matched to a gene: 9. The CDR3 DNA reads TGTGCCAGCAGCTTAGGAGGCGGGGGGGCCTCGGATGAGCAGTTCTTC. Protein sequence: CASSLGGGGASDEQFF.

As concerns this clone: Germline is not matched at one junction end, which may reflect a read error. The chain links TRBV12-3 or TRBV12-4 to TRBJ2-2; D might be TRBD2 (6 bases). CDR3 length equals 11 residues. The CDR3 reads CASSFGEVKIF. The CDR3 region has the DNA TGTGCCAGCAGTTTCGGGGAGGTTAAGATTTTT.

The J gene is TRBJ2-1, the V gene TRBV5-4; TRBD1 matches 11 bases. V lost 4 bases to trimming and J lost 2 bases; unmatched junction nucleotides: 2. CDR1 and CDR2 from the germline V gene are SGHNT and YYREEE (reference sequence). The CDR3 has 15 residues. The CDR3 is CASSMDRGPYNEQFF. In nucleotides, the CDR3 is TGTGCCAGCAGCATGGACAGGGGGCCCTACAATGAGCAGTTCTTC.

This clone appeared a single time. V usage is TRBV28 and J usage is TRBJ2-5; D unresolved. CDR1 MDHEN and CDR2 SYDVKM come from the germline V gene. Trimming shortened V by 3 bases and J by 0 bases, and 11 bases separated the two germline ends. The CDR3 is made up of 15 amino acids. The CDR3 reads CASSFVGRNQETQYF. The DNA for the CDR3 is TGTGCCAGCAGTTTTGTGGGCAGGAACCAAGAGACCCAGTACTTC. Using reference TRBV28 and TRBJ2-5 for the parts outside the CDR3, the full variable domain is DVKVTQSSRYLVKRTGEKVFLECVQDMDHENMFWYRQDPGLGLRLIYFSYDVKMKEKGDIPEGYSVSREKKERFSLILESASTNQTSMYLCASSFVGRNQETQYFGPGTRLLVL.

The rearrangement uses TRBV28 and TRBJ1-1; a possible D gene is TRBD1 (5 bases). The CDR3 is 15 amino acids. Germline V gene data show CDR1 as MDHEN and CDR2 as SYDVKM. V was pared by 5 bases and J by 3 bases, with 16 bases between. The CDR3 DNA reads as TGTGCCAGCAGTCCATGGCAAGGGGAAGACACTGAAGCTTTCTTT. This encodes CASSPWQGEDTEAFF.

On this clone: One junction end does not reproduce the germline sequence, and a read error may be involved. The chain uses TRBV30 and TRBJ1-5, with D perhaps matching TRBD1 (6 bases). Germline loops: CDR1 GTSNPN, CDR2 SVGIG (reference sequence). The CDR3 has 16 residues. This CDR3 reads CAWGVSGGAGNQPQHF. CDR3 DNA sequence: TGTGCCTGGGGTGTATCGGGGGGCGCGGGCAATCAGCCCCAGCATTTT.

The genes are TRBV6-5 and TRBJ1-2, with a weak D call TRBD1 (6 bases). CDR1 and CDR2 from the germline V gene are MNHEY and SVGAGI. The CDR3 totals 12 residues. V was clipped by 8 bases and J by 4 bases, with 11 bases between them. In nucleotides, the CDR3 is TGTGCCAGCTCCGACAGGTTCTATGGCTACACCTTC. Encoded protein: CASSDRFYGYTF.

The chain employs TRBV6-5 and TRBJ1-2, with D hard to call. This CDR3 is 14 amino acids long. Trimming cost V 5 bases and J 14 bases, with 24 bases left between them. Germline V gene lookup returns CDR1 MNHEY and CDR2 SVGAGI. The chain's CDR3 is CASSPQTRVFGFTF. DNA for the CDR3: TGTGCCAGCAGTCCACAGACACGTGTTTTTGGCTTTACCTTC.

The rearrangement uses TRBV4-3 and TRBJ2-3; TRBD2 matches at 12 bases. Trimming took 1 base from V and 5 from J; bases not matched to a gene: 13. The V gene's germline CDR1 is LGHNA and CDR2 YSLEER. The CDR3 is 19 amino acids. The CDR3 loop is CASSQGLAGVWDGGDTQYF. The CDR3 bases are TGCGCCAGCAGCCAAGGACTAGCGGGGGTGTGGGATGGGGGAGATACGCAGTATTTT.

DNA of the CDR3: TGTGCCAGTAGCGACCAGGCTACTAATCAGCCCCAGCATTTT. Its translation is CASSDQATNQPQHF. The chain carries TRBV19 and TRBJ1-5; no reliable D call. Germline CDR1 is LNHDA and CDR2 is SQIVND (reference sequence). The CDR3 totals 14 residues. The germline V and J ends were trimmed by 6 bases and 4 bases, with 13 bases remaining between them.

This clone came up a few times. This chain uses TRBV7-9 with TRBJ1-2; 7 nucleotides agree with TRBD1. Germline CDR1 SEHNR, CDR2 FQNEAQ (reference sequence). The CDR3 extends over 16 amino acids. V lost 5 bases, J lost 2 bases, and 11 bases stayed unmatched. The CDR3, as DNA: TGTGCCAGCAGCCCCCGACAGGGCGGTAGGAACTATGGCTACACCTTC. This sequence encodes CASSPRQGGRNYGYTF. Variable domain in full (rest from reference TRBV7-9 and TRBJ1-2): DTGVSQNPRHKITKRGQNVTFRCDPISEHNRLYWYRQTLGQGPEFLTYFQNEAQLEKSRLLSDRFSAERPKGSFSTLEIQRTEQGDSAMYLCASSPRQGGRNYGYTFGSGTRLTVV.

The chain uses TRBV7-2 and TRBJ2-2, with D uncertain. CDR3 length: 16 residues. Germline-derived CDR1 and CDR2 are SGHTA and FQGNSA. The ends were cut back, 0 bases at V and 0 bases at J, with 8 bases in the middle. The CDR3 DNA reads TGTGCCAGCAGCTTAGCGTCTACCGCGAACACCGGGGAGCTGTTTTTT. Amino acid sequence: CASSLASTANTGELFF.

V is TRBV6-4 and J is TRBJ2-3, with 8 bases fitting TRBD1. There are 15 residues in the CDR3. Germline lookup yields CDR1 MRHNA and CDR2 SNTAGT. With V trimmed by 5 bases and J by 6 bases, 10 bases remained unmatched. CDR3 loop: CASSQGALSSDTQYF. The DNA of the CDR3 is TGTGCCAGCAGTCAGGGGGCGCTGAGTTCTGATACGCAGTATTTT.

This clone was detected only once. This chain joins TRBV6-5 and TRBJ1-6; 8 nucleotides line up with TRBD1. Per germline, CDR1 MNHEY and CDR2 SVGAGI. The V gene end was trimmed by 2 bases and the J gene end by 9 bases; junction bases not matched to a gene: 6. The CDR3 has 15 residues. Here the CDR3 reads CASSYEGQGGSPLHF. In nucleotides, the CDR3 is TGTGCCAGCAGTTACGAAGGACAGGGAGGTTCACCCCTCCACTTT.

The chain is built from TRBV2 and TRBJ2-2; TRBD1 matches 7 bases. Per germline, CDR1 SNHLY and CDR2 FYNNEI. The CDR3 contains 13 residues. The trim removed 8 bases at V and 2 bases at J, leaving 2 bases unmatched. CDR3 sequence: CASGTENTGELFF. The CDR3, as DNA: TGTGCCAGCGGGACAGAAAACACCGGGGAGCTGTTTTTT.

This chain uses TRBV24-1 with TRBJ2-1; 9 nucleotides match TRBD1. This CDR3 is built from 13 residues. Germline V gene data show CDR1 as KGHDR and CDR2 as SFDVKD. The V segment lost 5 bases and the J segment 6 bases; nucleotides outside the gene matches: 1. In DNA, the CDR3 is TGTGCCACCAGTGTGGGACAGGGCAATGAGCAGTTCTTC. Translating gives CATSVGQGNEQFF.

V gene TRBV15 combines with J gene TRBJ2-6; 7 bases are a match to TRBD1. The CDR3 contains 17 residues. Trimming took 0 bases from V and 1 from J; bases not matched to a gene: 3. From germline, CDR1 is LNHNV and CDR2 YYDKDF (reference sequence). CDR3 sequence (DNA): TGTGCCACCAGCAGAGAAGGGGGCTGGTCTGGGGCCAACGTCCTGACTTTC. This gives the protein CATSREGGWSGANVLTF.

The rearrangement joins TRBV5-1 to TRBJ1-3, with D uncertain. V was shortened by 2 bases and J by 1 base, with 7 bases between the two germline ends. This CDR3 is 14 amino acids long. Germline-derived CDR1 and CDR2 are SGHRS and YFSETQ. The CDR3 sequence: CASSLSGSGNTIYF. The CDR3 DNA follows: TGCGCCAGCAGCTTATCAGGATCTGGAAACACCATATATTTT.

This sequence joins TRBV28 and TRBJ1-1; 9 positions match TRBD1. After removal of 6 bases from V and 4 bases from J, the junction contained 9 bases not matched to a gene. The CDR3 totals 15 residues. Germline CDR1 is MDHEN and CDR2 is SYDVKM. The CDR3 DNA reads TGTGCCAGCAGACTACAGGGGGCGCGGGGCACTGAAGCTTTCTTT. The encoded protein is CASRLQGARGTEAFF.

The V and J genes are TRBV15 and TRBJ2-3; D remains ambiguous. Trimming took off 4 bases at V and 3 bases at J, with 5 bases between the two ends. The CDR3 loop spans 12 amino acids. Germline CDR1 and CDR2: LNHNV and YYDKDF (reference sequence). In DNA, the CDR3 is TGTGCCACCAGCACACAGACAGATACGCAGTATTTT. This encodes CATSTQTDTQYF.

The chain uses TRBV23-1 and TRBJ2-3; D might be TRBD1 (5 bases). TRBV23-1 is flagged as an ORF with uncertain function. The CDR3 loop spans 14 amino acids. V lost 7 bases to trimming and J lost 0 bases, with 11 bases between them. The CDR3 reads CASTHRPSTDTQYF. CDR3 nucleotides: TGCGCCAGCACCCACAGGCCTAGCACAGATACGCAGTATTTT.

This clone has only a few counts. The chain's CDR3 is CASSFEGGWGYTF. CDR3 nucleotide sequence: TGCGCCAGCAGCTTTGAAGGAGGTTGGGGCTACACCTTC. This chain links TRBV5-1 with TRBJ1-2, with unresolved D. This CDR3 region has 13 residues. Germline CDR1 and CDR2: SGHRS and YFSETQ. V gave up 2 bases and J gave up 8 bases, with 13 bases separating them.

V is TRBV11-3 and J is TRBJ2-3, with D possibly TRBD1 on 7 matching bases. Trimming left V 4 bases short and J 8 bases short, with 13 bases between. Looked up from germline, CDR1 is SGHNT and CDR2 is YENEEA. The CDR3 runs 13 residues. The CDR3 coding sequence is TGTGCCAGCAGCTCGAACAGGGGAGGTACGCAGTATTTT. It encodes CASSSNRGGTQYF. The whole variable domain, filled in from reference TRBV11-3 and TRBJ2-3, reads EAGVVQSPRYKIIEKKQPVAFWCNPISGHNTLYWYLQNLGQGPELLIRYENEEAVDDSQLPKDRFSAERLKGVDSTLKIQPAELGDSAVYLCASSSNRGGTQYFGPGTRLTVL.

This sequence joins TRBV9 and TRBJ1-1, with a weak D call TRBD1 (6 bases). The CDR3 covers 15 residues. The germline V gene has CDR1 SGDLS and CDR2 YYNGEE. V lost 4 bases and J 0 bases, leaving 13 bases between the germline ends. Here the CDR3 reads CASSQLGQLNTEAFF. The CDR3 nucleotides are TGTGCCAGCAGCCAGCTTGGACAGTTGAACACTGAAGCTTTCTTT.

In this sample, this clone turned up once. This chain links TRBV7-2 with TRBJ1-5; D ambiguous. Trimming pared 0 bases from V and 7 bases from J, leaving 13 bases between. The CDR3 has 15 residues. Germline assignment: CDR1 SGHTA and CDR2 FQGNSA. In nucleotides, the CDR3 is TGTGCCAGCAGCTTAGCGTCGAGGGTAGAGCAGCCCCAGCATTTT. It is translated as CASSLASRVEQPQHF.

The rearrangement joins TRBV28 to TRBJ2-2; 11 bases map to TRBD1. The CDR3 has 17 amino acids. V was clipped by 4 bases and J by 5 bases; unmatched bases: 9. In germline, CDR1 is MDHEN, CDR2 SYDVKM. The CDR3 bases are TGTGCCAGCAGTTCACCTAGCGGGACAGGGGGGACCGGGGAGCTGTTTTTT. It yields the protein CASSSPSGTGGTGELFF.

The chain combines TRBV19 with TRBJ1-2; TRBD1 might be the D (5 bases). Germline assignment: CDR1 LNHDA and CDR2 SQIVND (reference sequence). V gave up 3 bases and J gave up 6 bases, with 14 bases separating them. The CDR3 totals 14 residues. CDR3 region: CASSIRAAQNGYTF. CDR3 coding DNA: TGTGCCAGTAGTATCAGGGCGGCGCAAAATGGCTACACCTTC.